These 11 T cell receptor beta chains were all obtained from the same sample, sequenced in a study of cytomegalovirus exposure and HLA in healthy donors. PCR used 60 Vbeta primers and 13 Jbeta primers. Data came from immunoSEQ multiplex PCR; TCRdb stores just in-frame clones and leaves some out. Of nearly 200,000 clones detected, around 86% appear once; the ten largest clones hold 1% to 1.5%. Sequencing was done on a sample of PBMCs. The receptors were sampled from a man under 40 in good health and CMV-seronegative.

This clone was observed a few times. V is TRBV7-2 and J is TRBJ1-2; 8 bases line up with TRBD1. CDR1 is SGHTA, CDR2 FQGNSA, per germline. This CDR3 region has 17 residues. V shed 1 base and J 0 bases; nucleotides not matched to a gene: 7. The CDR3 nucleotides are TGTGCCAGCAGCTTAGTAGACAGGGGCCCTCCTAACTATGGCTACACCTTC. Protein sequence: CASSLVDRGPPNYGYTF.

The chain has TRBV28 and TRBJ1-1; tentative D call: TRBD1 (5 bases). Germline V gene sequence: CDR1 MDHEN, CDR2 SYDVKM. Trimming pared 3 bases from V and 0 bases from J, leaving 14 bases between. The CDR3 has 16 amino acids. As DNA, the CDR3 is TGTGCCAGCAGTTTGGAGTGGGCAGGGATGAACACTGAAGCTTTCTTT. Its translation is CASSLEWAGMNTEAFF.

In this sample, this clone turned up a few times. The V and J genes are TRBV28 and TRBJ1-2; D gene ambiguous. With 2 bases removed from V and 2 bases from J, the gap between germline ends came to 3 bases. CDR1 is MDHEN and CDR2 is SYDVKM in the germline V gene. The CDR3 runs to 12 residues. The CDR3 DNA is TGTGCCAGCAGTTTACAGAACTATGGCTACACCTTC. Amino acids: CASSLQNYGYTF.

This chain uses TRBV11-3 with TRBJ1-1, with no clear D. This CDR3 comprises 13 residues. CDR1 is SGHNT, CDR2 YENEEA, per germline. V lost 0 bases and J 8 bases, leaving 10 bases between the germline ends. The DNA of the CDR3 is TGTGCCAGCAGCTTAGATCGAGGAGGCGAAGCTTTCTTT. It codes for CASSLDRGGEAFF.

This sequence joins TRBV18 and TRBJ2-7; TRBD2 agrees at 7 bases. After removal of 6 bases from V and 5 bases from J, the junction contained 16 bases not matched to a gene. Germline V lookup: CDR1 KGHSH, CDR2 LQKENI. The CDR3 extends over 16 amino acids. The CDR3, as DNA: TGTGCCAGCTCGGGGACTACCACTTCCGTTCGGGACGAGCAGTACTTC. It specifies CASSGTTTSVRDEQYF.

This clone was seen only once. The chain carries TRBV7-9 and TRBJ2-3, with D possibly TRBD2 on 5 matching bases. The CDR3 spans 14 residues. The V end lost 0 bases, the J end lost 6 bases, and 10 bases lay between the germline ends. Germline V lookup: CDR1 SEHNR, CDR2 FQNEAQ (reference sequence). The CDR3 protein is CASSLALAYDTQYF. In DNA, the CDR3 is TGTGCCAGCAGCTTAGCGCTAGCTTACGATACGCAGTATTTT.

The V call is TRBV15, the J call TRBJ1-5, with unresolved D. With 5 bases removed from V and 6 bases from J, the gap between germline ends came to 14 bases. The CDR3 consists of 14 residues. Germline assignment: CDR1 LNHNV and CDR2 YYDKDF (reference sequence). This CDR3 reads CATSVGGAGQPQHF. For the CDR3, the DNA is TGTGCCACCAGCGTCGGAGGTGCTGGTCAGCCCCAGCATTTT.

Of note for this clone: This CDR3 is also generated by other DNA sequences in the sample. V gene TRBV19 combines with J gene TRBJ1-5; a possible D gene is TRBD1 (5 bases). This CDR3 is 13 amino acids long. Trimming left V 3 bases short and J 5 bases short, with 8 bases between. Germline lookup yields CDR1 LNHDA and CDR2 SQIVND (reference sequence). The CDR3, as DNA: TGTGCCAGTAGTATTGGGGGGGATCAGCCCCAGCATTTT. Encoded protein: CASSIGGDQPQHF. The full variable domain, rest sourced from reference TRBV19 and TRBJ1-5, is DGGITQSPKYLFRKEGQNVTLSCEQNLNHDAMYWYRQDPGQGLRLIYYSQIVNDFQKGDIAEGYSVSREKKESFPLTVTSAQKNPTAFYLCASSIGGDQPQHFGDGTRLSIL.

The CDR3 DNA reads TGTGCCAGCAGCGGGAAGCGGGAGATCGGGGAGCTGTTTTTT. It codes for CASSGKREIGELFF. The chain is built from TRBV5-4 and TRBJ2-2; 8 nucleotides agree with TRBD2. This CDR3 region has 14 residues. Germline V gives CDR1 SGHNT, CDR2 YYREEE (reference sequence). Trimming at V came to 4 bases and at J to 7 bases, leaving 6 bases not matched to a gene.

The gene calls are TRBV27 and TRBJ2-3, with TRBD2 matching over 10 bases. Per the germline V gene, CDR1 is MNHEY and CDR2 is SMNVEV (reference sequence). The CDR3 has 18 amino acids. V shed 1 base, J shed 5 bases, and the junction held 12 bases outside the gene matches. The CDR3 DNA reads TGTGCCAGCAGTTTATTCCCGGCTAGCGGGAGTCGAGGAGATACGCAGTATTTT. Amino acids: CASSLFPASGSRGDTQYF.

The rearrangement joins TRBV7-9 to TRBJ2-5; D may be TRBD2 (5 bases). This CDR3 is 15 amino acids long. Germline V gives CDR1 SEHNR, CDR2 FQNEAQ (reference sequence). With 5 bases removed from V and 1 base from J, the gap between germline ends came to 14 bases. The CDR3 DNA reads TGTGCCAGCAGCCCGCGGTCCGGGGTCCAAGAGACCCAGTACTTC. Amino acids: CASSPRSGVQETQYF.